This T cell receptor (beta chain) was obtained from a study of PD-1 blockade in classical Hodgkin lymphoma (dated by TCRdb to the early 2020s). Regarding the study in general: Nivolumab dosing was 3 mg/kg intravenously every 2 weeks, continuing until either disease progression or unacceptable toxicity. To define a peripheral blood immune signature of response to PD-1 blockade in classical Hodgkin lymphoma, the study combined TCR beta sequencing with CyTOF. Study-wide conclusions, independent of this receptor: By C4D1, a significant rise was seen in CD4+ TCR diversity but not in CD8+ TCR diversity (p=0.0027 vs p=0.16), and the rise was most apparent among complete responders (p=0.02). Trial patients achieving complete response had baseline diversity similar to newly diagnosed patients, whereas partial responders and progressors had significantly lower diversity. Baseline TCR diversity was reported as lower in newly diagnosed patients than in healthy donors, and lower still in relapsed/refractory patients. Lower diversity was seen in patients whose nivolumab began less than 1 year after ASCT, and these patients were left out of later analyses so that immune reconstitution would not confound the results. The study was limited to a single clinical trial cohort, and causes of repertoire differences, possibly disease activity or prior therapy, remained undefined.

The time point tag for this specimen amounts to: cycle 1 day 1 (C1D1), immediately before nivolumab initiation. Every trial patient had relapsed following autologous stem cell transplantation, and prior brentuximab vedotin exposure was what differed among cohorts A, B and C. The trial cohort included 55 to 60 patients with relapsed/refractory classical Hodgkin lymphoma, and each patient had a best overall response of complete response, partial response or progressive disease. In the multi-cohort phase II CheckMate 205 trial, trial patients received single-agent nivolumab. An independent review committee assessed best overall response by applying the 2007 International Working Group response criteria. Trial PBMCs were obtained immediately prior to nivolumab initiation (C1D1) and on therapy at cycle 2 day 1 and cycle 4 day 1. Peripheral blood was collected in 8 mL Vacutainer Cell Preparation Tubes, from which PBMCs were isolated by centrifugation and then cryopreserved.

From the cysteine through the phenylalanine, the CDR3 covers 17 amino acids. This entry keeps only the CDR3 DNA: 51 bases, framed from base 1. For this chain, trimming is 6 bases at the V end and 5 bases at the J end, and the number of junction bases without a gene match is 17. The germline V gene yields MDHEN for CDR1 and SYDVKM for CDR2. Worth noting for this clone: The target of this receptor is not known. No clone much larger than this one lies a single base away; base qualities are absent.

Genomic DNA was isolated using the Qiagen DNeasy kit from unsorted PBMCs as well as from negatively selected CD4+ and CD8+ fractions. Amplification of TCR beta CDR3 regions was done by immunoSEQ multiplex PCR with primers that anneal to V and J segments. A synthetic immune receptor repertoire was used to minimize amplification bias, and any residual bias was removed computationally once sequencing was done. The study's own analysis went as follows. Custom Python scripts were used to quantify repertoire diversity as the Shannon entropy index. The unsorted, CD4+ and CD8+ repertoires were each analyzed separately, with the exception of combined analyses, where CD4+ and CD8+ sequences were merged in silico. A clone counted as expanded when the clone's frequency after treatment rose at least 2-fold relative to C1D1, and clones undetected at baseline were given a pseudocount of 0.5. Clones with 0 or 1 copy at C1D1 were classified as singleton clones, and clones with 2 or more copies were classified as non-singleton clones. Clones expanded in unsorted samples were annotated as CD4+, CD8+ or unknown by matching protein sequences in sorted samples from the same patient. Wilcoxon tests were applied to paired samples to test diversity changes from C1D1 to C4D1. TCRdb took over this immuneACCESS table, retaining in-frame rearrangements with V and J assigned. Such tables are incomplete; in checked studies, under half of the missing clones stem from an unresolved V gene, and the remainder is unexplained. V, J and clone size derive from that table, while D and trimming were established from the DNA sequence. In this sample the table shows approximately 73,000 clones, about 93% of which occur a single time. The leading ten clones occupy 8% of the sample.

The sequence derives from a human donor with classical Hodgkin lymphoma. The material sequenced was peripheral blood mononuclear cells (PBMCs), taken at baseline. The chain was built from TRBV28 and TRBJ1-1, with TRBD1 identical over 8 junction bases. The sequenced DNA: TGTGCCAGCAGACGACAGGGGCAACGTCTCCCCGGGACTGAAGCTTTCTTT. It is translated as CASRRQGQRLPGTEAFF.